A selection of T cell receptor beta chains follows, all from one sample in a study of cytomegalovirus exposure and HLA in healthy donors. Profiled with immunoSEQ multiplex PCR; TCRdb holds only in-frame clones, not every one. Of approximately 300,000 clones in the sample, around 90% were seen once. Sequencing was performed on PBMCs. These receptors were taken from a woman in her twenties or thirties in good health and CMV-seropositive. Both conserved end residues are part of each CDR3. The order of the fields is CDR3 length, J gene, clone size, V gene, D gene, CDR3 protein, CDR3 DNA. The D gene is left open where the match is weak. Size is stated for part of the rows, as once, few or many counts, or as a class when the clone is expanded.

14,TRBJ1-4,.,TRBV15,TRBD1,CATSRDRGQEKLFF,TGTGCCACCAGCAGAGACAGGGGGCAAGAAAAACTGTTTTTT
12,TRBJ2-5,.,TRBV27,.,CASSSPGWAQYF,TGTGCCAGCAGTTCCCCCGGTTGGGCCCAGTACTTC
14,TRBJ2-7,once,TRBV25-1,TRBD1,CASSELVTGAEQYF,TGTGCCAGCAGTGAATTGGTGACAGGGGCCGAGCAGTACTTC
14,TRBJ2-3,.,TRBV11-2,.,CASSLDSDTSVQYF,TGTGCCAGCAGCTTAGATAGTGACACGTCGGTACAGTATTTT
13,TRBJ2-7,.,TRBV27,.,CASSPADPYEQYF,TGTGCCAGCAGCCCCGCAGACCCATACGAGCAGTACTTC
14,TRBJ2-7,.,TRBV28,TRBD1,CASSPPGQGLGVYF,TGTGCCAGCAGCCCTCCGGGACAGGGGCTGGGAGTGTACTTC
13,TRBJ1-1,.,TRBV27,.,CASSLTRQAEAFF,TGTGCCAGCAGTTTAACGCGGCAGGCTGAAGCTTTCTTT
15,TRBJ1-5,.,TRBV11-2,.,CASSFDGGGVQPQHF,TGTGCCAGCAGCTTTGACGGTGGAGGGGTTCAGCCCCAGCATTTT
13,TRBJ1-2,.,TRBV5-6,.,CASSLGQGSGYTF,TGTGCCAGCAGCTTGGGTCAGGGCTCTGGCTACACCTTC
15,TRBJ1-5,.,TRBV2,TRBD1,CASRGGQGKGQPQHF,TGTGCCAGCAGGGGGGGACAGGGGAAAGGTCAGCCCCAGCATTTT
15,TRBJ1-2,.,TRBV2,.,CASSDLGQTSYGYTF,TGTGCCAGCAGTGACCTAGGACAGACATCCTATGGCTACACCTTC
15,TRBJ2-1,once,TRBV7-6,TRBD1,CASSGGTGSYNEQFF,TGTGCCAGCAGCGGGGGGACAGGTTCCTACAATGAGCAGTTCTTC
16,TRBJ2-2,.,TRBV11-2,.,CASSAQGGTPPGELFF,TGTGCCAGCAGCGCGCAAGGGGGAACCCCACCCGGGGAGCTGTTTTTT
14,TRBJ1-1,.,TRBV7-3,TRBD1,CASSLTPGGTEAFF,TGTGCCAGCAGCTTAACCCCAGGGGGCACTGAAGCTTTCTTT
16,TRBJ2-3,.,TRBV18,.,CASSPTLAAATDTQYF,TGTGCCAGCTCTCCGACTCTAGCAGCAGCAACAGATACGCAGTATTTT
13,TRBJ2-7,few,TRBV19,TRBD2,CASNTGGAYEQYF,TGTGCCTCCAACACGGGGGGGGCCTACGAGCAGTACTTC
15,TRBJ2-7,.,TRBV4-2,.,CASSLGGPSRGEQYF,TGTGCCAGCAGTCTAGGGGGCCCGAGTCGGGGGGAGCAGTACTTC
17,TRBJ1-1,.,TRBV18,.,CASSPPQVRNLNTEAFF,TGTGCCAGCTCACCACCCCAGGTCCGAAATCTGAACACTGAAGCTTTCTTT